The 18 T cell receptor beta chains presented below share a single source sample, sequenced in a study of neoadjuvant anti-PD-1 for oral cavity cancer. The assay was immunoSEQ multiplex PCR, and TCRdb's table has in-frame clones only and misses some. The sample has 7,000 to 8,000 clones; approximately 54% are singletons. Sequences were derived from tumor tissue, sampled before nivolumab (anti-PD-1) treatment. The receptors originated from a person aged 35 to 85 with oral cavity squamous cell carcinoma.

The chain recombines TRBV11-3 with TRBJ2-2; 10 nucleotides match TRBD1. This CDR3 is built from 18 residues. Germline V CDR1 and CDR2: SGHNT, YENEEA. Trimming at V came to 5 bases and at J to 0 bases, leaving 9 bases not matched to a gene. CDR3 sequence (DNA): TGTGCCAGCAGCCGGGACAGGGGAAGAAGGGCGAACACCGGGGAGCTGTTTTTT. This codes for CASSRDRGRRANTGELFF.

The chain carries TRBV30 and TRBJ2-3; TRBD1 might be the D (5 bases). The germline V gene encodes CDR1 GTSNPN and CDR2 SVGIG (reference sequence). V was trimmed by 0 bases and J by 5 bases, leaving 15 bases between them. This CDR3 comprises 15 residues. CDR3 nucleotides: TGTGCCTGGAGTGTACTAATAGGGGATCAAGATACGCAGTATTTT. Its translation: CAWSVLIGDQDTQYF.

The gene calls are TRBV2 and TRBJ1-1, with 8 positions matching TRBD1. With 5 bases clipped from V and 0 bases from J, the junction kept 11 bases outside the gene matches. This CDR3 is built from 17 residues. CDR1 is SNHLY, CDR2 FYNNEI, per germline. As DNA, the CDR3 is TGTGCCAGCAGTAGGTACGGGACAGGCGGACTGAACACTGAAGCTTTCTTT. It yields the protein CASSRYGTGGLNTEAFF.

V and J are TRBV6-1 and TRBJ2-2; maybe TRBD1 (6 bases). V lost 6 bases to trimming and J lost 6 bases, with 14 bases between them. Germline values: CDR1 MNHNS, CDR2 SASEGT. CDR3 size: 14 residues. CDR3 bases: TGTGCCAGCAGCCAGGGACATAAGGCCGGGGAGCTGTTTTTT. It codes for CASSQGHKAGELFF.

The chain links TRBV7-6 to TRBJ1-1; TRBD1 matches 7 bases. The germline gives CDR1 SGHVS, CDR2 FNYEAQ. V lost 5 bases, J lost 0 bases, and 15 bases stayed unmatched. The CDR3 is 18 residues long. The chain's CDR3 is CASSGIVGGREMNTEAFF. The CDR3 DNA sequence: TGTGCCAGCAGCGGAATCGTAGGGGGCCGAGAGATGAACACTGAAGCTTTCTTT.

The V gene is TRBV7-3, the J gene TRBJ2-1; TRBD1 aligns across 7 bases. Trimming removed 5 bases from V and 4 bases from J; junction bases left unmatched: 5. The CDR3 runs 14 residues. CDR1 is SGHTA, CDR2 FQGTGA, per germline. This chain's CDR3 is CASSPQGKYNEQFF. The CDR3 nucleotides are TGTGCCAGCAGCCCACAGGGGAAGTACAATGAGCAGTTCTTC.

This sequence joins TRBV28 and TRBJ2-1; 10 bases agree with TRBD2. The CDR3 has 15 amino acids. V shed 4 bases, J shed 3 bases, and the junction held 3 bases outside the gene matches. In germline, CDR1 is MDHEN, CDR2 SYDVKM. CDR3 bases: TGTGCCAGCAGTTCAGCGGGGGGGAACTACAATGAGCAGTTCTTC. Translating it yields CASSSAGGNYNEQFF.

This chain joins TRBV18 and TRBJ1-2; 9 bases are shared with TRBD1. Germline values: CDR1 KGHSH, CDR2 LQKENI. The J segment lost 3 bases and the V segment lost 3 bases, leaving 5 bases of the junction unmatched. CDR3 size: 15 residues. The DNA of the CDR3 is TGTGCCAGCTCACCTGGACAGGGGCGGGACTATGGCTACACCTTC. This gives the protein CASSPGQGRDYGYTF. Looking up the rest from reference TRBV18 and TRBJ1-2 gives the full variable domain: NAGVMQNPRHLVRRRGQEARLRCSPMKGHSHVYWYRQLPEEGLKFMVYLQKENIIDESGMPKERFSAEFPKEGPSILRIQQVVRGDSAAYFCASSPGQGRDYGYTFGSGTRLTVV.

This clone was picked up one time. The rearrangement joins TRBV11-3 to TRBJ2-1; 8 bases line up with TRBD1. Germline-derived CDR1 and CDR2 are SGHNT and YENEEA. The CDR3 has 15 amino acids. V gave up 2 bases and J gave up 7 bases; unmatched junction bases: 7. The CDR3 spells CASSLRGTGGNEQFF. The DNA of the CDR3 is TGTGCCAGCAGCTTAAGGGGGACAGGTGGTAATGAGCAGTTCTTC.

The rearrangement uses TRBV6-1 and TRBJ2-6; D not certain. The CDR3 is 15 residues long. The V end was cut by 5 bases, the J end by 0 bases, with 8 bases between. CDR1 is MNHNS, CDR2 SASEGT, per germline. The CDR3 spells CASSRVLSGANVLTF. The CDR3 nucleotides read TGTGCCAGCAGTAGGGTCCTCTCTGGGGCCAACGTCCTGACTTTC.

The rearrangement links TRBV7-2 to TRBJ2-7; 13 bases align to TRBD2. The CDR3 loop spans 15 amino acids. Trimming removed 6 bases from V and 6 bases from J; junction bases left unmatched: 8. Germline-derived CDR1 and CDR2 are SGHTA and FQGNSA. CDR3 DNA sequence: TGTGCCAGCAGGCCTACTAGCGGGGGGGCGGGCGAGCAGTACTTC. It specifies CASRPTSGGAGEQYF. Based on the CDR3 plus reference TRBV7-2 and TRBJ2-7, the full variable domain is GAGVSQSPSNKVTEKGKDVELRCDPISGHTALYWYRQSLGQGLEFLIYFQGNSAPDKSGLPSDRFSAERTGGSVSTLTIQRTQQEDSAVYLCASRPTSGGAGEQYFGPGTRLTVT.

The chain uses TRBV5-6 and TRBJ1-1; D unclear. V lost 1 base to trimming and J lost 3 bases, with 13 bases between them. CDR3 length: 15 amino acids. Germline values: CDR1 SGHDT, CDR2 YYEEEE. The CDR3 is CASSLPRPKDTEAFF. The CDR3 coding sequence is TGTGCCAGCAGCTTGCCCCGTCCAAAGGACACTGAAGCTTTCTTT.

The chain has TRBV7-2 and TRBJ2-5, with D perhaps matching TRBD2 (6 bases). From germline, CDR1 is SGHTA and CDR2 FQGNSA. With 1 base removed from V and 5 bases from J, the gap between germline ends came to 11 bases. This CDR3 is 14 amino acids long. CDR3 residues: CASSLGTSMETQYF. DNA of the CDR3: TGTGCCAGCAGCTTAGGAACTAGCATGGAGACCCAGTACTTC.

This clone came up once. The V gene is TRBV2, the J gene TRBJ1-1; no definite D call. Trimming cost V 3 bases and J 0 bases, with 5 bases left between them. This CDR3 spans 13 amino acids. Germline loops: CDR1 SNHLY, CDR2 FYNNEI. CDR3 loop: CASSDTVNTEAFF. The CDR3 bases are TGTGCCAGCAGTGATACAGTGAACACTGAAGCTTTCTTT.

This clone appeared once. The chain couples TRBV6-5 to TRBJ2-2; D is uncertain. V was cut by 6 bases and J by 3 bases, with 5 bases left in between. Germline CDR1 and CDR2: MNHEY and SVGAGI. This CDR3 has 12 residues. The CDR3 is CASSHDTGELFF. As DNA, the CDR3 is TGTGCCAGCAGCCATGACACCGGGGAGCTGTTTTTT.

This clone has only a few counts. The CDR3 DNA reads TGTGCCAGCAGCTCGGGGGGCCTAGGTTCCAATGAGCAGTTCTTC. Its translation is CASSSGGLGSNEQFF. The genes are TRBV9 and TRBJ2-1; a possible D gene is TRBD2 (7 bases). CDR1 is SGDLS, CDR2 YYNGEE, per germline. V shed 4 bases and J shed 6 bases, with 17 bases lying between them. The CDR3 loop spans 15 amino acids.

CDR3 region: CASRDLRSNQPQHF. Here the CDR3 DNA reads TGTGCCAGTAGGGATCTCCGGAGCAATCAGCCCCAGCATTTT. The J gene is TRBJ1-5, the V gene TRBV19; D unclear. The V and J ends lost 6 bases and 1 base respectively, with 10 bases between them. Germline CDR1 LNHDA, CDR2 SQIVND (reference sequence). CDR3 length: 14 amino acids. The whole variable domain, remainder taken from reference TRBV19 and TRBJ1-5, is DGGITQSPKYLFRKEGQNVTLSCEQNLNHDAMYWYRQDPGQGLRLIYYSQIVNDFQKGDIAEGYSVSREKKESFPLTVTSAQKNPTAFYLCASRDLRSNQPQHFGDGTRLSIL.

J is TRBJ2-3 and V is TRBV11-3; D is ambiguous. Germline V gene data show CDR1 as SGHNT and CDR2 as YENEEA. V was cut by 1 base and J by 6 bases, with 17 bases left in between. CDR3 length equals 16 residues. CDR3: CASSLASLPPGDTQYF. DNA for the CDR3: TGTGCCAGCAGCTTAGCCTCTTTGCCGCCCGGGGATACGCAGTATTTT.